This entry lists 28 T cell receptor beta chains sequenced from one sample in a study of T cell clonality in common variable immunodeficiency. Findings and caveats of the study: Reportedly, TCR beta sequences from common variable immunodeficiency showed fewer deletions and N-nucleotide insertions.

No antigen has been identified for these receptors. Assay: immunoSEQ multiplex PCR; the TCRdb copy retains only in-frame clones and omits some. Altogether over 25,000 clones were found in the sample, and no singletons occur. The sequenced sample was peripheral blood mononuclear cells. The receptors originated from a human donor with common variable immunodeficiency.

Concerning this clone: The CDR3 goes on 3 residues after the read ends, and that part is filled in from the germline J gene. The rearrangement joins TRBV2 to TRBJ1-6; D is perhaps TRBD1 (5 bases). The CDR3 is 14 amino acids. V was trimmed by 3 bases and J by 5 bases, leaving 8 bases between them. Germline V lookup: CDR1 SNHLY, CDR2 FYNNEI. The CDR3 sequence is CASSDRGDNSPLHF. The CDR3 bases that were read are TGTGCCAGCAGTGACAGAGGGGATAATTCACCC.

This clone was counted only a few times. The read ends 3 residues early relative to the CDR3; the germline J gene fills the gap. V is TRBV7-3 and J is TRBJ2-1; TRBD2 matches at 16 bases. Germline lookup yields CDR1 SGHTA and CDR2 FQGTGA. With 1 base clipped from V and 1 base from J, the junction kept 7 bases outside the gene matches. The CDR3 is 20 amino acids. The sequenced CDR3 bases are TGTGCCAGCAGCTTAATAGGGACTAGCGGGGGGGCCGTGTCCTACAATGAG. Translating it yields CASSLIGTSGGAVSYNE. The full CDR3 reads CASSLIGTSGGAVSYNEQFF.

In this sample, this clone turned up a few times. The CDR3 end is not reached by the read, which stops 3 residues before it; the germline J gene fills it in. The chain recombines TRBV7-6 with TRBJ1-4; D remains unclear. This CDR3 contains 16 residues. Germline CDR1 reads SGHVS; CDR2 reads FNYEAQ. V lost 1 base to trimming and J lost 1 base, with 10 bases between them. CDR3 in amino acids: CASSLGGLGTNEKLFF. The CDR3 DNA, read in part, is TGTGCCAGCAGCTTAGGAGGGCTTGGAACTAATGAAAAA.

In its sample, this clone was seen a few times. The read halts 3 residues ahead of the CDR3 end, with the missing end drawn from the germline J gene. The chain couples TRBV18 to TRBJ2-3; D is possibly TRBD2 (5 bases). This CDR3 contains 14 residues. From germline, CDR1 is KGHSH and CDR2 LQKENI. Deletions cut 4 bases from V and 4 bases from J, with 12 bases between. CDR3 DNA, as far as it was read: TGTGCCAGCTCACATGATGACGGGGCAGATACG. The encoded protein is CASSHDDGADT. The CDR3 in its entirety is CASSHDDGADTQYF.

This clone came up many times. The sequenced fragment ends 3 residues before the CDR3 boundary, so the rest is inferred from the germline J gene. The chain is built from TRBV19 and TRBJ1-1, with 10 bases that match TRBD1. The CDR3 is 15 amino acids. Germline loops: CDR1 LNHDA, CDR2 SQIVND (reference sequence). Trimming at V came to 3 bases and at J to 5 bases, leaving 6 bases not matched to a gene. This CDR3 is CASSIPGTGETEAFF. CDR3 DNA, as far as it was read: TGTGCCAGTAGTATCCCCGGGACAGGGGAAACTGAA.

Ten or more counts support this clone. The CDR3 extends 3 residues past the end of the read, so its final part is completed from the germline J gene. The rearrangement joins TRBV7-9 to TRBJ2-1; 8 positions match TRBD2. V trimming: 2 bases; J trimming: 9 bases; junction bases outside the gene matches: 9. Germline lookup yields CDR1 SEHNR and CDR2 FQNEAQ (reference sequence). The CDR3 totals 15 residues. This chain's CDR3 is CASSLSPPGGAEQFF. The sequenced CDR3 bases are TGTGCCAGCAGCTTATCACCCCCCGGGGGGGCTGAG.

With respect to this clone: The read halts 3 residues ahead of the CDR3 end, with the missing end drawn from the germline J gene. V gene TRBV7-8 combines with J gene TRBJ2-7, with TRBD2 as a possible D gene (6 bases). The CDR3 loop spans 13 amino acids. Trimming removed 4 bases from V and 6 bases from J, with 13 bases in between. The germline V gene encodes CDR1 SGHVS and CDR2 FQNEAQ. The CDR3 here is CASSSPGLSEQYF. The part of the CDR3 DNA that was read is TGTGCCAGCAGCTCTCCGGGACTGAGCGAG. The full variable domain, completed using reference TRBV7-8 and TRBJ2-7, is GAGVSQSPRYKVAKRGQDVALRCDPISGHVSLFWYQQALGQGPEFLTYFQNEAQLDKSGLPSDRFFAERPEGSVSTLKIQRTQQEDSAVYLCASSSPGLSEQYFGPGTRLTVT.

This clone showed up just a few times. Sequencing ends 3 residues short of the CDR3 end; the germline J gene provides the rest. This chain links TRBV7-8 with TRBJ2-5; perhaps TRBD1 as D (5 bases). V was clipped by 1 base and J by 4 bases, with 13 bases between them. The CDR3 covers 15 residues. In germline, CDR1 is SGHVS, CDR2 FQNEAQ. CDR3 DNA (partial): TGTGCCAGCAGCTTAGTTCCAGGGCAGGGAGAGACC. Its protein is CASSLVPGQGET. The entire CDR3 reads CASSLVPGQGETQYF. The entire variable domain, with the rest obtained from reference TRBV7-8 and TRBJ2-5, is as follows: GAGVSQSPRYKVAKRGQDVALRCDPISGHVSLFWYQQALGQGPEFLTYFQNEAQLDKSGLPSDRFFAERPEGSVSTLKIQRTQQEDSAVYLCASSLVPGQGETQYFGPGTRLLVL.

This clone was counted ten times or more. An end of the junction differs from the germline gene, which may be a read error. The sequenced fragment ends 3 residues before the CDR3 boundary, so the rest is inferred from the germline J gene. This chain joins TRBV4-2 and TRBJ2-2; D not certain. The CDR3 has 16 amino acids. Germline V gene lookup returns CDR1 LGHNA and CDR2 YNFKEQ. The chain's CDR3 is CASSQEAELNTGELFF. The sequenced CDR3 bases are TGCGCCAGCAGCCAAGAGGCGGAGCTTAACACCGGGGAG.

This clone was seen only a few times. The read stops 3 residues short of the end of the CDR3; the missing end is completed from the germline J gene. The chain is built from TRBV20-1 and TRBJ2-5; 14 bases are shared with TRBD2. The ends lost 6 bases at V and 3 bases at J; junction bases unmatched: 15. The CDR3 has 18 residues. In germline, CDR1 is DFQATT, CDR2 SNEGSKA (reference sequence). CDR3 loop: CSAIPIPGTSGGKETQYF. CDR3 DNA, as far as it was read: TGCAGTGCCATTCCGATTCCCGGGACTAGCGGGGGAAAAGAGACC.

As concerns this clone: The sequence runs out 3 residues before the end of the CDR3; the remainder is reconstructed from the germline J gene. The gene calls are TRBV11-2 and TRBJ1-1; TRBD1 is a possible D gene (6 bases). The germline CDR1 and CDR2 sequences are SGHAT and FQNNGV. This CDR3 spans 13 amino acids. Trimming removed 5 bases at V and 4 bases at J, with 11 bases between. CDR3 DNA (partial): TGTGCCAGCAGCCCCGGAGGGGGCACTGAA. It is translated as CASSPGGGTE. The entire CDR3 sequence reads CASSPGGGTEAFF.

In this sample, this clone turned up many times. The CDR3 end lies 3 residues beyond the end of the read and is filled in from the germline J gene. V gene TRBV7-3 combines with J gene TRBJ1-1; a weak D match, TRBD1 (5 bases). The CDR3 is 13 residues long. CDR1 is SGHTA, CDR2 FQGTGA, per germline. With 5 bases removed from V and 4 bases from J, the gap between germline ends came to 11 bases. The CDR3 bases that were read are TGTGCCAGCAGCCCGGGGGTAACCACTGAA. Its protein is CASSPGVTTE. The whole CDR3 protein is CASSPGVTTEAFF.

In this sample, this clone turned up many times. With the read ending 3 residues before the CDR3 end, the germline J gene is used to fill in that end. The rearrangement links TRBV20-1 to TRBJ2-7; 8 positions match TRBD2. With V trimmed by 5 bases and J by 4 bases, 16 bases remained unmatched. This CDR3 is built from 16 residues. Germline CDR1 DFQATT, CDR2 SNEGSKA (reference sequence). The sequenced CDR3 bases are TGCAGTGCTCCCCGGGGGGGCGGGGGGATAAGTTACGAG. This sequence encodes CSAPRGGGGISYE. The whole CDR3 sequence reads CSAPRGGGGISYEQYF.

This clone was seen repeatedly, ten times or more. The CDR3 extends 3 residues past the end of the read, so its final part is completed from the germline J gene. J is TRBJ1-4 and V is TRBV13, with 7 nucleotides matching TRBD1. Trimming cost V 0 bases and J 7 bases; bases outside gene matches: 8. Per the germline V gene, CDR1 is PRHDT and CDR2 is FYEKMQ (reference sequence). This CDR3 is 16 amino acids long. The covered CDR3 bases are TGTGCCAGCAGCTTAGGATCCAGGGGGGTTAGTGAAAAA. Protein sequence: CASSLGSRGVSEK. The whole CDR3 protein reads CASSLGSRGVSEKLFF.

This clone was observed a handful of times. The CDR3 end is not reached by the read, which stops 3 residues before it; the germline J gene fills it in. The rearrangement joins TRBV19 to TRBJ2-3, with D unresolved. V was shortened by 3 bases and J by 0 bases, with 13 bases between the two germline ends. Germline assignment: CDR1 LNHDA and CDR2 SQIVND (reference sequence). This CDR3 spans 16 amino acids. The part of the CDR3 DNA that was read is TGTGCCAGTAGTATGCAGAGCGTGATTAGCACAGATACG. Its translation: CASSMQSVISTDT. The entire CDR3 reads CASSMQSVISTDTQYF.

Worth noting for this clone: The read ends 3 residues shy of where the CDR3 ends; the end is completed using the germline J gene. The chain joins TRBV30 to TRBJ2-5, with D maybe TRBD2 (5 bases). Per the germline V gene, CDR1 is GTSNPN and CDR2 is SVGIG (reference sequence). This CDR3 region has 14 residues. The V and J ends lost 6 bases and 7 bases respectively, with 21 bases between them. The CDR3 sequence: CACHRAFPLGTQYF. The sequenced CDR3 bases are TGTGCCTGTCATAGGGCCTTCCCACTAGGGACC.

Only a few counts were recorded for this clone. This chain's CDR3 is CASSRGQGTTEAFF. CDR3 DNA, as far as it was read: TGTGCCAGCAGCCGAGGACAGGGGACCACTGAA. The chain has TRBV6-2 or TRBV6-3 and TRBJ1-1; 9 bases line up with TRBD1. The read is 3 residues too short to cover the CDR3 end, so that end is filled in from the germline J gene. V lost 6 bases and J lost 4; bases outside the gene matches: 6. Per germline, CDR1 MNHEY and CDR2 SVGEGT. CDR3 length: 14 residues.

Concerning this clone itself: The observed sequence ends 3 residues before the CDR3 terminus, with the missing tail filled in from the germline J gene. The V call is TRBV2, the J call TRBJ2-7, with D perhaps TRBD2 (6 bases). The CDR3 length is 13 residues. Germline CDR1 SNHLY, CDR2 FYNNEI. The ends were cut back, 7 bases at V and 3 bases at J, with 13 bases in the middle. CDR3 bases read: TGTGCCAGCAACGGTCAGGGAGGCTACGAG. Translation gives CASNGQGGYE. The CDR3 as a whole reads CASNGQGGYEQYF.

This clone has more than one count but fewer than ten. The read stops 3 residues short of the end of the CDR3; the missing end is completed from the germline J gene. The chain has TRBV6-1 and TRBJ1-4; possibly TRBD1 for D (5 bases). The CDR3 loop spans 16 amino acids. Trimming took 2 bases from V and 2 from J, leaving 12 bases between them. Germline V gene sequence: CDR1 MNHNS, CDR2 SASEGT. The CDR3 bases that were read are TGTGCCAGCAGTGAACAGGGTGGTCGGACTAATGAAAAA. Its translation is CASSEQGGRTNEK. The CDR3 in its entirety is CASSEQGGRTNEKLFF.

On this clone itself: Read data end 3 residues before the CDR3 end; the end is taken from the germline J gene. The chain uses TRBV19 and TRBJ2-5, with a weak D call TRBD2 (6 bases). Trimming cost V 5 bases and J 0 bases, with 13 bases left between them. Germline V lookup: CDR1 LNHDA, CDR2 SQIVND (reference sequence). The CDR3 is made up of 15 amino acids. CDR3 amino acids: CASSVSGTYQETQYF. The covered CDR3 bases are TGTGCCAGTAGTGTTTCCGGGACTTACCAAGAGACC. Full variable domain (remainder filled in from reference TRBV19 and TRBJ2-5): DGGITQSPKYLFRKEGQNVTLSCEQNLNHDAMYWYRQDPGQGLRLIYYSQIVNDFQKGDIAEGYSVSREKKESFPLTVTSAQKNPTAFYLCASSVSGTYQETQYFGPGTRLLVL.

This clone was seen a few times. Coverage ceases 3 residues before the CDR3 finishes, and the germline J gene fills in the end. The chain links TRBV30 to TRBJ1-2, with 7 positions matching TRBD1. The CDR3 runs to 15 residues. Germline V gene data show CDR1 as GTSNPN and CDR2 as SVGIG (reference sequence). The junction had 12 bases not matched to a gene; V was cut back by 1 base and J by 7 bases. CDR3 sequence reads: CAWSDLYRDRGGYTF. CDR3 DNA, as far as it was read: TGTGCCTGGAGTGATCTCTACCGGGACAGAGGTGGC.

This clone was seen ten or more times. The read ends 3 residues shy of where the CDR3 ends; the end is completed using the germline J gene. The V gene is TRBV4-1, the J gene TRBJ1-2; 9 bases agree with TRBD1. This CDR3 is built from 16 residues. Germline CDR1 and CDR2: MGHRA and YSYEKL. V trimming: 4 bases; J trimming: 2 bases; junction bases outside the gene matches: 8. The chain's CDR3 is CASSRTRDRENYGYTF. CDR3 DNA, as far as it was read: TGCGCCAGCAGCCGAACAAGGGACAGGGAGAACTATGGC.

The DNA read from the CDR3 is TGTGCCAGCTCACCACCAGGACAGGGGGTTACTGGAAACACC. This translates into CASSPPGQGVTGNT. The whole CDR3 is CASSPPGQGVTGNTIYF. The chain uses TRBV18 and TRBJ1-3, with 10 bases aligning to TRBD1. The read comes to an end 3 residues before the CDR3 does, leaving the germline J gene to fill in the end. Trimming took 0 bases from V and 2 from J; bases not matched to a gene: 4. The CDR3 totals 17 residues. CDR1 is KGHSH and CDR2 is LQKENI in the germline V gene. Looking up the rest from reference TRBV18 and TRBJ1-3 gives the full variable domain: NAGVMQNPRHLVRRRGQEARLRCSPMKGHSHVYWYRQLPEEGLKFMVYLQKENIIDESGMPKERFSAEFPKEGPSILRIQQVVRGDSAAYFCASSPPGQGVTGNTIYFGEGSWLTVV.

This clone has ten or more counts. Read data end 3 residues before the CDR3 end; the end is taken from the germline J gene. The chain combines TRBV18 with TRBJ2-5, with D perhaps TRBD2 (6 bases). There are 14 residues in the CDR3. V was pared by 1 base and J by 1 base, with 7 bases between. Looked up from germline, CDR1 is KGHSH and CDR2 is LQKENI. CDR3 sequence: CASSPRDFQETQYF. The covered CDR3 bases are TGTGCCAGCTCACCACGGGACTTCCAAGAGACC.

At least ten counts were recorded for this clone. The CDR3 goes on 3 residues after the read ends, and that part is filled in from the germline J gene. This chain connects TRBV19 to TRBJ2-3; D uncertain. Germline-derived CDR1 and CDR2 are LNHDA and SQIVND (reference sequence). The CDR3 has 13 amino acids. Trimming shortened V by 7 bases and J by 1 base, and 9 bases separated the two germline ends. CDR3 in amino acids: CASINLGTDTQYF. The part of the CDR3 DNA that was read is TGTGCCAGTATAAACTTAGGCACAGATACG.

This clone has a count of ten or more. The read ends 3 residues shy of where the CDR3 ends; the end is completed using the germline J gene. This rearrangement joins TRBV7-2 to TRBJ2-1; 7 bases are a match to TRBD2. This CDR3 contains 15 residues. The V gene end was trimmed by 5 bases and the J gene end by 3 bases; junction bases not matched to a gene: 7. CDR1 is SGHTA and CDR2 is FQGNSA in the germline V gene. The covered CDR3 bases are TGTGCCAGCAGCCAGCGGGGAGGACGCTACAATGAG. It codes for CASSQRGGRYNE. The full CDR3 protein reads CASSQRGGRYNEQFF. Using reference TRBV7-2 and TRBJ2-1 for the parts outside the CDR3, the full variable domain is GAGVSQSPSNKVTEKGKDVELRCDPISGHTALYWYRQSLGQGLEFLIYFQGNSAPDKSGLPSDRFSAERTGGSVSTLTIQRTQQEDSAVYLCASSQRGGRYNEQFFGPGTRLTVL.

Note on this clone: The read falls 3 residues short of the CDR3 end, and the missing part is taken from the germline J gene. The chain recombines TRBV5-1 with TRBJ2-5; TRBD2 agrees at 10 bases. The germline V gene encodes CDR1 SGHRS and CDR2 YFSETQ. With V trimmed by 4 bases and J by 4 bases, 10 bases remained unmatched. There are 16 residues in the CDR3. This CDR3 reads CASSVSSGRRGETQYF. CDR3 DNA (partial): TGCGCCAGCAGCGTGTCTAGCGGGAGAAGGGGAGAGACC. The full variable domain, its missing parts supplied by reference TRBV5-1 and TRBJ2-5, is KAGVTQTPRYLIKTRGQQVTLSCSPISGHRSVSWYQQTPGQGLQFLFEYFSETQRNKGNFPGRFSGRQFSNSRSEMNVSTLELGDSALYLCASSVSSGRRGETQYFGPGTRLLVL.

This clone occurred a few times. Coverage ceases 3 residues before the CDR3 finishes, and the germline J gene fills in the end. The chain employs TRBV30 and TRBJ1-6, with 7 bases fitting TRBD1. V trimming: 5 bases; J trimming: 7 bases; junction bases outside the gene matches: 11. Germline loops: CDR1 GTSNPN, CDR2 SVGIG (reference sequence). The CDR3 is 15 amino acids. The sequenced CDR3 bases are TGTGCCTGGGGATATAACAGGGGAGGAAATTCACCC. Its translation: CAWGYNRGGNSP. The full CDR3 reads CAWGYNRGGNSPLHF.